The present T cell receptor (beta chain) was sequenced within a study of cytomegalovirus exposure and HLA in healthy donors. Study observations and caveats: V- and J-gene trimming in TCR beta was tied to a missense DCLRE1C variant by an analysis performed later.

In this sample, this clone turned up once. Its antigen is unknown. Vbeta (60) and Jbeta (13) primers were used in the PCR. Measured with immunoSEQ multiplex PCR; TCRdb has only the in-frame clones, and not every one. Of under 140,000 clones listed, roughly 86% were seen once; the top ten hold around 1.9%. This CDR3 contains 13 residues. The germline CDR1 and CDR2 sequences are MDHEN and SYDVKM. The V end was cut by 6 bases, the J end by 7 bases, with 15 bases between. Everyone who donated was a healthy bone marrow donor. The sample consisted of PBMCs. The rearrangement links TRBV28 to TRBJ1-1; D gene ambiguous. The sequence derives from a man aged 35-49 years in good health and CMV-seronegative. The CDR3 loop reads CASSRWVGVEAFF. CDR3 sequence (DNA): TGTGCCAGCAGCCGGTGGGTGGGAGTTGAAGCTTTCTTT.